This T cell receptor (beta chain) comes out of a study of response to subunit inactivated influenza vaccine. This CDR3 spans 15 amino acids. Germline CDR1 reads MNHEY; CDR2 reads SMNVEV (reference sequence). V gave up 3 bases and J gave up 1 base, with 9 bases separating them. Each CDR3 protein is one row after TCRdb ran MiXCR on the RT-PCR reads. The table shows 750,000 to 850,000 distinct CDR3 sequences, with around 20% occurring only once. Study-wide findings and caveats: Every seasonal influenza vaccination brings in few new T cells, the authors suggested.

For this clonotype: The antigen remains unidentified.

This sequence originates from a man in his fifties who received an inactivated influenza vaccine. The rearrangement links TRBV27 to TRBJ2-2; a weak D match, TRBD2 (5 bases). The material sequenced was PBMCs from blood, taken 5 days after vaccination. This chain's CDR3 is CASSLMRVNTGELFF. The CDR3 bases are TGTGCCAGCAGTTTGATGCGGGTGAACACCGGGGAGCTGTTTTTT.